This entry describes one T cell receptor beta chain. Original analysis: Counts of nucleated cells, estimated from reference gene primer amplification, were obtained. Sequenced by immunoSEQ multiplex PCR; TCRdb stores in-frame clones only, minus some. D and trimming were read from the DNA, whereas the V and J calls and clone size are those reported in that table. The sample contains 430,000 or so clones, over 85% of which appear only once. The data originate from a study of blood T cell repertoires in COVID-19. Study-wide context: Spain, Italy and the United States supplied samples that represented acute and convalescent COVID-19.

The germline CDR1 and CDR2 sequences are SQVTM and ANQGSEA. J gave up 7 bases and V 5 bases, and 7 bases lay outside the gene matches. The CDR3 is made up of 12 amino acids. V and J are TRBV29-1 and TRBJ1-2; the match to TRBD1 covers 7 bases. Sequencing input: peripheral blood. The receptor's source is a man between 18 and 35 years old with COVID-19, enrolled during active disease. The CDR3 here is CSVNTGASGYTF. CDR3 in DNA: TGCAGCGTTAATACAGGGGCTTCTGGCTACACCTTC.